A selection of T cell receptor beta chains follows, all from one sample in a study of blood T cell repertoires in COVID-19. Profiled with immunoSEQ multiplex PCR; TCRdb holds only in-frame clones, not every one. The sample carries around 400,000 clones, roughly 90% recorded once. The sequencing input was PBMCs or T cells enriched from blood (not recorded which). These receptors all stem from a woman in her twenties or thirties who had recovered from COVID-19. Both conserved end residues are part of each CDR3. The order of the fields is V gene, clone size, D gene, J gene, CDR3 protein, CDR3 DNA. The D gene is left open where the match is weak. Clone size is stated in some rows and not others, as once, few, many or a class when expanded.

v_gene: TRBV11-2
abundance: NA
d_gene: NA
j_gene: TRBJ1-1
CDR3aa: CASSPSVNTEAFF
CDR3nt: TGTGCCAGCAGCCCCTCGGTGAACACTGAAGCTTTCTTT

v_gene: TRBV7-2
abundance: few
d_gene: TRBD1
j_gene: TRBJ1-1
CDR3aa: CASSTPGTGGRKAFF
CDR3nt: TGTGCCAGCAGCACCCCCGGGACAGGGGGCCGGAAGGCTTTCTTT

v_gene: TRBV11-2
abundance: NA
d_gene: TRBD1
j_gene: TRBJ1-6
CDR3aa: CASTGQGPSNSPLHF
CDR3nt: TGTGCCAGTACAGGACAGGGGCCATCGAATTCACCCCTCCACTTT

v_gene: TRBV20-1
abundance: NA
d_gene: NA
j_gene: TRBJ2-2
CDR3aa: CSAARTGELFF
CDR3nt: TGCAGTGCCGCCAGGACCGGGGAGCTGTTTTTT

v_gene: TRBV6-5
abundance: NA
d_gene: NA
j_gene: TRBJ2-5
CDR3aa: CASSYFDRQETQYF
CDR3nt: TGTGCCAGCAGTTACTTCGACAGACAAGAGACCCAGTACTTC

v_gene: TRBV2
abundance: NA
d_gene: NA
j_gene: TRBJ2-7
CDR3aa: CASSSQDYEQYF
CDR3nt: TGTGCCAGCAGTTCTCAGGACTACGAGCAGTACTTC

v_gene: TRBV3-1/TRBV3-2
abundance: NA
d_gene: TRBD2
j_gene: TRBJ2-1
CDR3aa: CASSQLGTSGNEQFF
CDR3nt: TGTGCCAGCAGCCAACTCGGGACTAGCGGCAATGAGCAGTTCTTC

v_gene: TRBV10-3
abundance: NA
d_gene: TRBD2
j_gene: TRBJ2-7
CDR3aa: CAISEHREGPGQYF
CDR3nt: TGTGCCATCAGTGAGCACCGGGAGGGCCCGGGGCAGTACTTC

v_gene: TRBV28
abundance: NA
d_gene: NA
j_gene: TRBJ1-5
CDR3aa: CASSPDTIGRPQHF
CDR3nt: TGTGCCAGCAGCCCAGACACCATCGGTAGGCCCCAGCATTTT

v_gene: TRBV7-9
abundance: NA
d_gene: NA
j_gene: TRBJ2-5
CDR3aa: CASSLGTEKETQYF
CDR3nt: TGTGCCAGCAGCTTAGGCACAGAAAAAGAGACCCAGTACTTC

v_gene: TRBV27
abundance: once
d_gene: NA
j_gene: TRBJ2-2
CDR3aa: CASKVNFANTGELFF
CDR3nt: TGTGCCAGCAAAGTGAACTTCGCGAACACCGGGGAGCTGTTTTTT

v_gene: TRBV15
abundance: NA
d_gene: NA
j_gene: TRBJ1-5
CDR3aa: CATSRAAGGSQPQHF
CDR3nt: TGTGCCACCAGCAGAGCTGCCGGGGGGAGTCAGCCCCAGCATTTT

v_gene: TRBV24-1
abundance: NA
d_gene: NA
j_gene: TRBJ1-5
CDR3aa: CATSGGNGNQPQHF
CDR3nt: TGTGCCACCAGTGGAGGGAACGGCAATCAGCCCCAGCATTTT

v_gene: TRBV13
abundance: NA
d_gene: NA
j_gene: TRBJ1-1
CDR3aa: CASSADRMNTEAFF
CDR3nt: TGTGCCAGCAGCGCCGACAGAATGAACACTGAAGCTTTCTTT

v_gene: TRBV18
abundance: NA
d_gene: NA
j_gene: TRBJ2-7
CDR3aa: CASSLTGTKSYEQYF
CDR3nt: TGTGCCAGCTCACTAACGGGGACAAAGTCCTACGAGCAGTACTTC

v_gene: TRBV2
abundance: NA
d_gene: NA
j_gene: TRBJ2-7
CDR3aa: CASSDHGGEQYF
CDR3nt: TGTGCCAGCAGTGATCACGGGGGCGAGCAGTACTTC

v_gene: TRBV5-6
abundance: NA
d_gene: TRBD1
j_gene: TRBJ1-2
CDR3aa: CASSLGTGRGYTF
CDR3nt: TGTGCCAGCAGCCTCGGGACAGGGAGAGGCTACACCTTC

v_gene: TRBV5-6
abundance: NA
d_gene: NA
j_gene: TRBJ2-7
CDR3aa: CASSFRSLSVAYEQYF
CDR3nt: TGTGCCAGCAGCTTCCGCAGTCTTAGCGTAGCCTACGAGCAGTACTTC

v_gene: TRBV5-1
abundance: NA
d_gene: NA
j_gene: TRBJ2-7
CDR3aa: CASSLGQYGEQYF
CDR3nt: TGCGCCAGCAGCTTGGGACAGTACGGAGAGCAGTACTTC

v_gene: TRBV18
abundance: NA
d_gene: TRBD1
j_gene: TRBJ1-2
CDR3aa: CASSPPTTGTYGYTF
CDR3nt: TGTGCCAGCTCACCACCGACGACAGGGACATATGGCTACACCTTC

v_gene: TRBV7-7
abundance: NA
d_gene: TRBD1
j_gene: TRBJ2-7
CDR3aa: CASSIGTADTYEQYF
CDR3nt: TGTGCTAGCAGCATAGGGACAGCAGACACCTACGAGCAGTACTTC

v_gene: TRBV11-2
abundance: NA
d_gene: NA
j_gene: TRBJ2-2
CDR3aa: CASSLLGVWSGTGELFF
CDR3nt: TGTGCCAGCAGCTTATTAGGGGTATGGTCGGGCACCGGGGAGCTGTTTTTT

v_gene: TRBV18
abundance: NA
d_gene: NA
j_gene: TRBJ1-6
CDR3aa: CASSPQGSNSPLHF
CDR3nt: TGTGCCAGCTCACCACAGGGGTCGAATTCACCCCTCCACTTT

v_gene: TRBV5-1
abundance: NA
d_gene: NA
j_gene: TRBJ1-2
CDR3aa: CASTPTGMGNYGYTF
CDR3nt: TGCGCCAGCACCCCCACAGGGATGGGTAACTATGGCTACACCTTC

v_gene: TRBV4-3
abundance: NA
d_gene: NA
j_gene: TRBJ1-3
CDR3aa: CASSQGGGGNTIYF
CDR3nt: TGCGCCAGCAGCCAAGGGGGAGGTGGAAACACCATATATTTT

v_gene: TRBV7-6
abundance: NA
d_gene: TRBD2
j_gene: TRBJ2-2
CDR3aa: CASSPGLADTGELFF
CDR3nt: TGTGCCAGCAGCCCGGGACTAGCGGACACCGGGGAGCTGTTTTTT

v_gene: TRBV10-3
abundance: once
d_gene: NA
j_gene: TRBJ2-1
CDR3aa: CAISEMEGRSYNEQFF
CDR3nt: TGTGCCATCAGTGAGATGGAGGGACGCTCCTACAATGAGCAGTTCTTC

v_gene: TRBV30
abundance: NA
d_gene: TRBD1
j_gene: TRBJ1-5
CDR3aa: CAWSGGQGQPQHF
CDR3nt: TGTGCCTGGAGTGGGGGACAGGGGCAACCCCAGCATTTT

v_gene: TRBV12-5
abundance: NA
d_gene: TRBD2
j_gene: TRBJ2-1
CDR3aa: CASGFALAGEGNEQFF
CDR3nt: TGTGCTAGTGGTTTTGCCCTAGCGGGAGAAGGCAATGAGCAGTTCTTC

v_gene: TRBV29-1
abundance: NA
d_gene: NA
j_gene: TRBJ1-1
CDR3aa: CSVVGGNTEAFF
CDR3nt: TGCAGCGTTGTGGGAGGGAACACTGAAGCTTTCTTT

v_gene: TRBV3-1/TRBV3-2
abundance: NA
d_gene: TRBD2
j_gene: TRBJ2-5
CDR3aa: CASSQLAGLETQYF
CDR3nt: TGTGCCAGCAGCCAATTAGCGGGGTTAGAGACCCAGTACTTC

v_gene: TRBV7-9
abundance: few
d_gene: NA
j_gene: TRBJ1-2
CDR3aa: CASSLGQYDGYTF
CDR3nt: TGTGCCAGCAGCTTAGGACAGTATGATGGCTACACCTTC

v_gene: TRBV3-1/TRBV3-2
abundance: once
d_gene: TRBD2
j_gene: TRBJ2-7
CDR3aa: CASSHFRDYSYEQYF
CDR3nt: TGTGCCAGCAGCCATTTCCGGGACTACTCCTACGAGCAGTACTTC

v_gene: TRBV4-1
abundance: NA
d_gene: TRBD2
j_gene: TRBJ2-3
CDR3aa: CASSQVSGGYADTQYF
CDR3nt: TGCGCCAGCAGCCAAGTTAGCGGGGGGTACGCAGATACGCAGTATTTT

v_gene: TRBV15
abundance: NA
d_gene: TRBD2
j_gene: TRBJ2-2
CDR3aa: CATSSRFLAGRTNTGELFF
CDR3nt: TGTGCCACCAGCAGTCGGTTCCTAGCGGGACGGACAAACACCGGGGAGCTGTTTTTT

v_gene: TRBV14
abundance: NA
d_gene: TRBD2
j_gene: TRBJ2-1
CDR3aa: CASSQEMVLLAGVVEQFF
CDR3nt: TGTGCCAGCAGCCAAGAAATGGTACTACTAGCGGGAGTCGTTGAGCAGTTCTTC

v_gene: TRBV12-3/TRBV12-4
abundance: NA
d_gene: TRBD2
j_gene: TRBJ2-1
CDR3aa: CASSLGLAIEQFF
CDR3nt: TGTGCCAGCAGCCTCGGACTAGCGATTGAGCAGTTCTTC

v_gene: TRBV7-2
abundance: NA
d_gene: NA
j_gene: TRBJ1-3
CDR3aa: CASSLAPQGSGNTIYF
CDR3nt: TGTGCCAGCAGCTTAGCGCCACAGGGATCTGGAAACACCATATATTTT

v_gene: TRBV28
abundance: NA
d_gene: NA
j_gene: TRBJ2-7
CDR3aa: CASSLQYYEQYF
CDR3nt: TGTGCCAGCAGTTTACAGTACTACGAGCAGTACTTC

v_gene: TRBV5-6
abundance: NA
d_gene: NA
j_gene: TRBJ2-7
CDR3aa: CASSFSSAGNEQYF
CDR3nt: TGTGCCAGCAGCTTCTCATCCGCAGGTAACGAGCAGTACTTC